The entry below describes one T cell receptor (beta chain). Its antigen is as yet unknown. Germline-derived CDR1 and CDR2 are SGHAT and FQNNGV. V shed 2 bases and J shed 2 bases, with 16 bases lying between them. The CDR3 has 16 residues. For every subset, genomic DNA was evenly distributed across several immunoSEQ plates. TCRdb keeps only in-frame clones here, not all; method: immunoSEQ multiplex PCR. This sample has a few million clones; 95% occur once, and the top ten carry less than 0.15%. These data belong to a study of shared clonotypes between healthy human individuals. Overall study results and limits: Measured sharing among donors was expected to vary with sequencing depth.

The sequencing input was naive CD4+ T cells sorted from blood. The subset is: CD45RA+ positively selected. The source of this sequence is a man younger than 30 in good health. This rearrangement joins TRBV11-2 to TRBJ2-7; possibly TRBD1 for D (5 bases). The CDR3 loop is CASSLNFGAGTYEQYF. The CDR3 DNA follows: TGTGCCAGCAGCTTAAATTTTGGGGCAGGGACCTACGAGCAGTACTTC.